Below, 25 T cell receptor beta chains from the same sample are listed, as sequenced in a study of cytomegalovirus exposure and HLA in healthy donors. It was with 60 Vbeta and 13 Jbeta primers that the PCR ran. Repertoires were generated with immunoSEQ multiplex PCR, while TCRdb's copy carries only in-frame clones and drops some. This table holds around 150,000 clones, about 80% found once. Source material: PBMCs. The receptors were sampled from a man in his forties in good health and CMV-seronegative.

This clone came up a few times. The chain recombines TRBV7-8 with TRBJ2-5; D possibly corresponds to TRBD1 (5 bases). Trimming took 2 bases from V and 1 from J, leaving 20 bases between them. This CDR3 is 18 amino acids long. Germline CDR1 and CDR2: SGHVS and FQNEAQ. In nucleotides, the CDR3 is TGTGCCAGCAGCTTACTCGCGCAGGGAACCATCGCCCAAGAGACCCAGTACTTC. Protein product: CASSLLAQGTIAQETQYF.

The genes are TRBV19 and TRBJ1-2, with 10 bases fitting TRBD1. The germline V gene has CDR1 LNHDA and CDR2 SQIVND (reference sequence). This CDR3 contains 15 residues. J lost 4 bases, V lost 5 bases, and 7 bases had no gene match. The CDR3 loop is CASSAGTGDSYGYTF. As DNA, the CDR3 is TGTGCCAGTAGTGCCGGGACAGGGGACAGCTATGGCTACACCTTC.

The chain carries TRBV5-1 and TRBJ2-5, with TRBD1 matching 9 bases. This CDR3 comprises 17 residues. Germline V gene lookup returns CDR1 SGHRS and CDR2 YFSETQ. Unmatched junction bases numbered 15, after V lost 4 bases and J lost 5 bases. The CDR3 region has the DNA TGCGCCAGCAGCCCGACCCCCGGGACAGGGTCTAGTGAGACCCAGTACTTC. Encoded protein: CASSPTPGTGSSETQYF. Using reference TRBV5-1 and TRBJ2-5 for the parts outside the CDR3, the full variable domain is KAGVTQTPRYLIKTRGQQVTLSCSPISGHRSVSWYQQTPGQGLQFLFEYFSETQRNKGNFPGRFSGRQFSNSRSEMNVSTLELGDSALYLCASSPTPGTGSSETQYFGPGTRLLVL.

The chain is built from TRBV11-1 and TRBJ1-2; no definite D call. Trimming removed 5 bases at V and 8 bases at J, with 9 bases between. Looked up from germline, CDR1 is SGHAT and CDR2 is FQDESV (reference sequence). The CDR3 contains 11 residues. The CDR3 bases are TGTGCCAGCAGCCCCCGGAGAGGCTACACCTTC. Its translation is CASSPRRGYTF.

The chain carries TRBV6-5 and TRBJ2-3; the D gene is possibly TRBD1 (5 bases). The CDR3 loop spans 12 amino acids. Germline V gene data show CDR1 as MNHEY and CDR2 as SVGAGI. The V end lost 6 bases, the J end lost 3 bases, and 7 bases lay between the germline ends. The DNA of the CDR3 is TGTGCCAGCAGGCAGGGTACAGATACGCAGTATTTT. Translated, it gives CASRQGTDTQYF.

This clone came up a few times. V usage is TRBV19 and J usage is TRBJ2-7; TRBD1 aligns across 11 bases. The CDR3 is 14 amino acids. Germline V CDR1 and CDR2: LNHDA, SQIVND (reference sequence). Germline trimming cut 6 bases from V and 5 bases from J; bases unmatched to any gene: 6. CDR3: CASRPWTGGDEQYF. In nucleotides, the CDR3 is TGTGCCAGTAGACCTTGGACAGGGGGCGACGAGCAGTACTTC. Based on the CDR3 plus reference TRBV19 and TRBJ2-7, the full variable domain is DGGITQSPKYLFRKEGQNVTLSCEQNLNHDAMYWYRQDPGQGLRLIYYSQIVNDFQKGDIAEGYSVSREKKESFPLTVTSAQKNPTAFYLCASRPWTGGDEQYFGPGTRLTVT.

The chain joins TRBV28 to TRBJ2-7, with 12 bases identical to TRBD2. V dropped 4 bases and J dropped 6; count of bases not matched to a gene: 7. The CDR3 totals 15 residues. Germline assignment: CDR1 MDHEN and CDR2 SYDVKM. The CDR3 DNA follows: TGTGCCAGCAGTTCCTGGACTAGCGGGGACGGCGAGCAGTACTTC. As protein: CASSSWTSGDGEQYF.

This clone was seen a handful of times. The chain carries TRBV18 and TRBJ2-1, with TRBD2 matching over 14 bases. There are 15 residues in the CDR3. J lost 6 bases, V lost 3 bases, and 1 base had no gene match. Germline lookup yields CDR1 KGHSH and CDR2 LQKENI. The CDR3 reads CASSPGLAGVNEQFF. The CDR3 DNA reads TGTGCCAGCTCACCGGGACTAGCGGGAGTCAATGAGCAGTTCTTC. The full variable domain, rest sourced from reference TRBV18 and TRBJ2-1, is NAGVMQNPRHLVRRRGQEARLRCSPMKGHSHVYWYRQLPEEGLKFMVYLQKENIIDESGMPKERFSAEFPKEGPSILRIQQVVRGDSAAYFCASSPGLAGVNEQFFGPGTRLTVL.

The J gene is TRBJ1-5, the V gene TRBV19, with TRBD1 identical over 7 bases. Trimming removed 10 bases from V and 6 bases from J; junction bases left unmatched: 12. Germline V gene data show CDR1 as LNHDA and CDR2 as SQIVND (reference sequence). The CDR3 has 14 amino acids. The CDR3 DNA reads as TGTGCCATAAGGGGGCCAGGGATGGGTCAGCCCCAGCATTTT. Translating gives CAIRGPGMGQPQHF.

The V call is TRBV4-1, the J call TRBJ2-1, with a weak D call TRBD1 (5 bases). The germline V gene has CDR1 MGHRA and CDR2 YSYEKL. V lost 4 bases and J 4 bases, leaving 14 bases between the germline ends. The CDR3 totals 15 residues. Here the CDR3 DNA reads TGCGCCAGCAGCCTCCCGACAGAGAGTTACAATGAGCAGTTCTTC. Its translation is CASSLPTESYNEQFF.

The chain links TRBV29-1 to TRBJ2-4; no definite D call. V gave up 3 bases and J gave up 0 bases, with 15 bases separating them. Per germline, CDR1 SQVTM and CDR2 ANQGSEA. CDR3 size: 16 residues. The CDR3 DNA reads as TGCAGCGTTGAGTTCAATCCCCCACTAGCCAAAAACATTCAGTACTTC. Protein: CSVEFNPPLAKNIQYF.

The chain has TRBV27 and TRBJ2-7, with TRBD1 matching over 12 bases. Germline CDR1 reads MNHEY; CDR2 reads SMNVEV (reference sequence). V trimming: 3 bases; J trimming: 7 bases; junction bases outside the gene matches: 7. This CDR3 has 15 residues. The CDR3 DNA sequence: TGTGCCAGCAGTTTTTGGGACAGGGGGCTGGGAGAGCAGTACTTC. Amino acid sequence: CASSFWDRGLGEQYF.

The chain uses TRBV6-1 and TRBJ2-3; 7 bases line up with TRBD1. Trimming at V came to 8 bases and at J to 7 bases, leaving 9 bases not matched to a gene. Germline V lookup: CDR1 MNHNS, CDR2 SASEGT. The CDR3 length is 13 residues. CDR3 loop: CASQDRTQNTQYF. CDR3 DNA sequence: TGTGCCAGCCAGGACAGGACGCAAAATACGCAGTATTTT.

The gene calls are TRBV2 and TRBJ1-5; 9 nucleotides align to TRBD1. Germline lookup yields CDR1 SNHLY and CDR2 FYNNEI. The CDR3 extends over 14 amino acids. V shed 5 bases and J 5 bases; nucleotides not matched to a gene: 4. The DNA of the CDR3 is TGTGCCAGCAGTAACAGGGGGCGCGATCAGCCCCAGCATTTT. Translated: CASSNRGRDQPQHF.

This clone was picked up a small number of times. The CDR3 bases are TGTGCCAGCAGTTTATTCCGGGGGGAGACTAGCGGGAGGCGCTACAATGAGCAGTTCTTC. Protein: CASSLFRGETSGRRYNEQFF. The V and J genes are TRBV27 and TRBJ2-1; 13 bases match TRBD2. With V trimmed by 1 base and J by 3 bases, 12 bases remained unmatched. CDR1 and CDR2 from the germline V gene are MNHEY and SMNVEV (reference sequence). The CDR3 totals 20 residues.

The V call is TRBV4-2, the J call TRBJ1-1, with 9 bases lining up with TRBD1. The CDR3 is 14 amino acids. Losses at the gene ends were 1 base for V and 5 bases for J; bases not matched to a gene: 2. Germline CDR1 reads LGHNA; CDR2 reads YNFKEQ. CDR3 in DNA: TGTGCCAGCAGCCAAGGACAGGGGGGTACTGAAGCTTTCTTT. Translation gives CASSQGQGGTEAFF.

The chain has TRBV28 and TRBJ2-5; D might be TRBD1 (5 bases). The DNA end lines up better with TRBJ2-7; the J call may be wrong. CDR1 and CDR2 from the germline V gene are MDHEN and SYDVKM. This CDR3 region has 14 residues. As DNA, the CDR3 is TGTGCCAGCAGTTCCAGGGTAAGCTCCTACGAGCAGTACTTC. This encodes CASSSRVSSYEQYF.

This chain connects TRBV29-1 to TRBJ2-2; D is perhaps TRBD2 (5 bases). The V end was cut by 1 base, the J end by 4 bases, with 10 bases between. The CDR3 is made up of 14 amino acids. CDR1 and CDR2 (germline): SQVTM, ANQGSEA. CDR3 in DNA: TGCAGCGTTGAAGGAGGGATGGGCACCGGGGAGCTGTTTTTT. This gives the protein CSVEGGMGTGELFF.

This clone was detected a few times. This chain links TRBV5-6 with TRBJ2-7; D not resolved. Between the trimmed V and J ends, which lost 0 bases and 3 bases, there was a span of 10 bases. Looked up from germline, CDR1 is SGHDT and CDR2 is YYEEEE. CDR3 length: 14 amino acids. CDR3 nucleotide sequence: TGTGCCAGCAGCTTGGCCTCCCGGAGCTACGAGCAGTACTTC. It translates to CASSLASRSYEQYF.

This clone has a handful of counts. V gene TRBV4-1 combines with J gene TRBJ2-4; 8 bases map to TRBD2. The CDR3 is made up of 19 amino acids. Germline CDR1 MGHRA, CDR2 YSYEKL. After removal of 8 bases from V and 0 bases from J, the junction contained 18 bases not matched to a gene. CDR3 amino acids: CASDETGRGDLIAKNIQYF. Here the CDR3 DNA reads TGCGCCAGCGACGAAACTGGGCGGGGGGACCTGATAGCCAAAAACATTCAGTACTTC.

The DNA of the CDR3 is TGTGCCAGTAGGACAGGGCCTCCTACGAACACTGAAGCTTTCTTT. Residues: CASRTGPPTNTEAFF. This chain links TRBV19 with TRBJ1-1; 7 bases are a match to TRBD1. V lost 6 bases and J lost 1; bases outside the gene matches: 8. Looked up from germline, CDR1 is LNHDA and CDR2 is SQIVND (reference sequence). The CDR3 consists of 15 residues.

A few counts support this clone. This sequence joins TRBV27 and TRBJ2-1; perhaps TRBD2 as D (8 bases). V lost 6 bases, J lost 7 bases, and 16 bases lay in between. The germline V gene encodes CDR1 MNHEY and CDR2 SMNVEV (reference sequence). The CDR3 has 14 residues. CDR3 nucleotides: TGTGCCAGCAGCGACCGGGAGGGGGCAAATGAGCAGTTCTTC. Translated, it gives CASSDREGANEQFF.

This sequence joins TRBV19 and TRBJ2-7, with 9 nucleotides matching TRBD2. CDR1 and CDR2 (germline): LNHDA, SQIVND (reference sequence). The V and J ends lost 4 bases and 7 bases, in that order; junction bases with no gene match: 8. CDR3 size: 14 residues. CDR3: CASSRSGGQREQYF. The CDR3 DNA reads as TGTGCCAGTAGTAGGAGCGGGGGGCAGCGAGAGCAGTACTTC.

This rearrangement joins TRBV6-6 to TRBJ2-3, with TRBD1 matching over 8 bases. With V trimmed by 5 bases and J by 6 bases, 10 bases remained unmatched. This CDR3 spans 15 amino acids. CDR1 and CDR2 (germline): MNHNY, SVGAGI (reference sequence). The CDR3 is CASSHGDRGSDTQYF. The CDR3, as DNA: TGTGCCAGCAGTCACGGAGACAGGGGTAGCGATACGCAGTATTTT.

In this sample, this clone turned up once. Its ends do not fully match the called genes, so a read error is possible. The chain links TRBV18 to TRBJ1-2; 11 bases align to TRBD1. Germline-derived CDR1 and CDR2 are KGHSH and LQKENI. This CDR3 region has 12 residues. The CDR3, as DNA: TGTGCCAGCTCACGAGGACAGGGGGCGCAGGCCTTC. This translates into CASSRGQGAQAF.